These T cell receptor beta chains were read from a single sample in a study of shared clonotypes between healthy human individuals. TCRdb keeps only in-frame clones here, not all; method: immunoSEQ multiplex PCR. The table shows 1.5 million to 2.5 million clones, with around 96% occurring only once. The sequencing sample was made of naive CD8+ T cells sorted from blood. These receptors originate from a man aged 18 to 29 in good health. Both conserved end residues are part of each CDR3. A D gene is named only where the DNA matches it firmly. Where a row states a size, it is once, few, many or the class of an expanded clone; other rows omit it.

v_gene: TRBV6-1; d_gene: NA; abundance: NA; j_gene: TRBJ1-4; CDR3aa: CASSVGGTNEKLFF; CDR3nt: TGTGCCAGCAGTGTAGGAGGGACCAATGAAAAACTGTTTTTT
v_gene: TRBV11-2; d_gene: TRBD2; abundance: NA; j_gene: TRBJ2-5; CDR3aa: CASSLDPVAGGQETQYF; CDR3nt: TGTGCCAGCAGCTTAGATCCGGTAGCGGGGGGGCAGGAGACCCAGTACTTC
v_gene: TRBV7-2; d_gene: NA; abundance: NA; j_gene: TRBJ2-7; CDR3aa: CASSSGRSFSYEQYF; CDR3nt: TGTGCCAGCAGCAGTGGGCGGAGTTTCTCCTACGAGCAGTACTTC
v_gene: TRBV20-1; d_gene: NA; abundance: NA; j_gene: TRBJ1-1; CDR3aa: CSARTNREAFF; CDR3nt: TGCAGTGCTAGAACTAACAGGGAAGCTTTCTTT
v_gene: TRBV7-9; d_gene: NA; abundance: NA; j_gene: TRBJ1-1; CDR3aa: CASSPGYTEAFF; CDR3nt: TGTGCCAGCAGCCCAGGGTACACTGAAGCTTTCTTT
v_gene: TRBV14; d_gene: NA; abundance: NA; j_gene: TRBJ2-5; CDR3aa: CASSQDSGHWTTDTQYF; CDR3nt: TGTGCCAGCAGCCAAGACTCGGGACATTGGACCACGGACACCCAGTACTTC
v_gene: TRBV5-1; d_gene: TRBD2; abundance: NA; j_gene: TRBJ2-3; CDR3aa: CASSPRLAGGPTDTQYF; CDR3nt: TGCGCCAGCAGCCCGAGACTAGCGGGGGGGCCAACAGATACGCAGTATTTT
v_gene: TRBV6-1; d_gene: TRBD1; abundance: NA; j_gene: TRBJ2-2; CDR3aa: CASSEFGTGVRTGELFF; CDR3nt: TGTGCCAGCAGTGAATTTGGGACAGGGGTTAGGACCGGGGAGCTGTTTTTT
v_gene: TRBV5-1; d_gene: NA; abundance: NA; j_gene: TRBJ1-2; CDR3aa: CASSLWWHYGF; CDR3nt: TGCGCCAGCAGCTTGTGGTGGCACTATGGCTTC
v_gene: TRBV7-6; d_gene: TRBD1; abundance: NA; j_gene: TRBJ2-7; CDR3aa: CASRDRGGYEQYF; CDR3nt: TGTGCCAGCAGGGACAGGGGGGGCTACGAGCAGTACTTC
v_gene: TRBV2; d_gene: NA; abundance: NA; j_gene: TRBJ2-7; CDR3aa: CASSDNSYFSYEQYF; CDR3nt: TGTGCCAGCAGTGACAACAGCTACTTCTCCTACGAGCAGTACTTC
v_gene: TRBV19; d_gene: NA; abundance: NA; j_gene: TRBJ1-1; CDR3aa: CASSSSFGPEAFF; CDR3nt: TGTGCCAGTAGTTCGTCCTTTGGCCCTGAAGCTTTCTTT
v_gene: TRBV7-6; d_gene: TRBD2; abundance: NA; j_gene: TRBJ2-3; CDR3aa: CASSLSLAGPDTQYF; CDR3nt: TGTGCCAGCAGCTTATCACTAGCGGGGCCAGATACGCAGTATTTT
v_gene: TRBV6-4; d_gene: NA; abundance: NA; j_gene: TRBJ2-6; CDR3aa: CASSEISGANVLTF; CDR3nt: TGTGCCAGCAGTGAGATCTCTGGGGCCAACGTCCTGACTTTC
v_gene: TRBV9; d_gene: NA; abundance: NA; j_gene: TRBJ1-2; CDR3aa: CASSVGSGGYTF; CDR3nt: TGTGCCAGCAGCGTAGGTTCAGGTGGCTACACCTTC
v_gene: TRBV7-9; d_gene: TRBD1; abundance: NA; j_gene: TRBJ1-4; CDR3aa: CASSSRTGDEKLFF; CDR3nt: TGTGCCAGCAGCTCTAGGACAGGGGATGAAAAACTGTTTTTT
v_gene: TRBV15; d_gene: NA; abundance: NA; j_gene: TRBJ2-5; CDR3aa: CATSRGPGETAQYF; CDR3nt: TGTGCCACCAGCAGAGGGCCGGGGGAAACGGCCCAGTACTTC
v_gene: TRBV28; d_gene: NA; abundance: NA; j_gene: TRBJ1-2; CDR3aa: CASSDTQGYLEDGYTF; CDR3nt: TGTGCCAGCAGCGATACCCAGGGCTACCTGGAGGATGGCTACACCTTC
v_gene: TRBV4-1; d_gene: NA; abundance: NA; j_gene: TRBJ2-1; CDR3aa: CASSQDSAGKGWFF; CDR3nt: TGCGCCAGCAGCCAAGATTCGGCCGGTAAGGGTTGGTTCTTC
v_gene: TRBV4-3; d_gene: NA; abundance: once; j_gene: TRBJ2-7; CDR3aa: CASSPRASYEQYF; CDR3nt: TGCGCCAGCAGCCCGCGGGCCTCCTACGAGCAGTACTTC